The 30 T cell receptor beta chains below all came from one sample that was sequenced in a study of cytomegalovirus exposure and HLA in healthy donors. 60 Vbeta and 13 Jbeta primers were used in PCR. Assay: immunoSEQ multiplex PCR; the TCRdb copy retains only in-frame clones and omits some. This table holds roughly 170,000 clones, approximately 80% found once. Sequencing used PBMCs. These receptors were obtained from a woman between 25 and 40 years old in good health and CMV-seronegative.

J is TRBJ2-7 and V is TRBV7-2; 9 bases match TRBD2. V lost 5 bases to trimming and J lost 2 bases; unmatched junction nucleotides: 7. Germline CDR1 SGHTA, CDR2 FQGNSA. CDR3 size: 15 residues. The CDR3 loop is CASSEGTSWAYEQYF. CDR3 in DNA: TGTGCCAGCAGCGAAGGGACTAGCTGGGCCTACGAGCAGTACTTC.

The V and J genes are TRBV6-6 and TRBJ2-6; TRBD2 is a possible D gene (5 bases). Looked up from germline, CDR1 is MNHNY and CDR2 is SVGAGI (reference sequence). The CDR3 extends over 15 amino acids. V lost 5 bases to trimming and J lost 0 bases, with 8 bases between them. The CDR3 DNA follows: TGTGCCAGCAGTACTCGGGGCTCTGGGGCCAACGTCCTGACTTTC. Protein: CASSTRGSGANVLTF.

The V gene is TRBV11-2, the J gene TRBJ2-5; TRBD1 might be the D (5 bases). Per the germline V gene, CDR1 is SGHAT and CDR2 is FQNNGV. Trimming left V 1 base short and J 4 bases short, with 10 bases between. There are 14 residues in the CDR3. The CDR3 sequence: CASSLGIGVETQYF. The CDR3 nucleotides read TGTGCCAGCAGCTTAGGAATAGGGGTAGAGACCCAGTACTTC.

The chain links TRBV27 to TRBJ1-2, with 8 bases lining up with TRBD1. V lost 6 bases, J lost 3 bases, and 9 bases stayed unmatched. Germline CDR1 and CDR2: MNHEY and SMNVEV (reference sequence). The CDR3 is 15 residues long. CDR3 nucleotides: TGTGCCAGCAGCCCCAGGGGGCTCCGCCACTATGGCTACACCTTC. This sequence encodes CASSPRGLRHYGYTF.

J is TRBJ2-5 and V is TRBV18; D ambiguous. The CDR3 sequence is 15 residues long. Germline V gene data show CDR1 as KGHSH and CDR2 as LQKENI. Trimming cost V 3 bases and J 2 bases, with 13 bases left between them. Here the CDR3 reads CASSPRSLTQETQYF. The CDR3 nucleotides read TGTGCCAGCTCACCGCGGTCACTAACGCAAGAGACCCAGTACTTC.

This clone was found a few times. CDR3 amino acids: CASSPGQGHYEQYF. The CDR3 nucleotides are TGCGCCAGCAGCCCAGGACAAGGCCACTACGAGCAGTACTTC. The gene calls are TRBV4-3 and TRBJ2-7; D is possibly TRBD1 (5 bases). This CDR3 has 14 amino acids. Trimming took 4 bases from V and 3 from J, leaving 13 bases between them. Germline V CDR1 and CDR2: LGHNA, YSLEER.

In nucleotides, the CDR3 is TGTGCCAGCAGTAAAGACAGCGGGGAAAAACTGTTTTTT. Protein: CASSKDSGEKLFF. J is TRBJ1-4 and V is TRBV2, with D possibly matching TRBD1 (5 bases). The germline CDR1 and CDR2 sequences are SNHLY and FYNNEI. The V end lost 5 bases, the J end lost 8 bases, and 12 bases lay between the germline ends. The CDR3 spans 13 residues.

This chain uses TRBV14 with TRBJ2-7; TRBD1 matches at 8 bases. V was clipped by 1 base and J by 8 bases; unmatched bases: 4. Per germline, CDR1 SGHDN and CDR2 FVKESK. This CDR3 contains 13 residues. The CDR3 loop reads CASSQAGQGKQYF. The CDR3 DNA reads as TGTGCCAGCAGCCAAGCCGGACAGGGCAAGCAGTACTTC.

V usage is TRBV4-3 and J usage is TRBJ2-7; D perhaps matches TRBD1 (6 bases). Trimming shortened V by 0 bases and J by 2 bases, and 11 bases separated the two germline ends. CDR1 and CDR2 (germline): LGHNA, YSLEER. The CDR3 extends over 15 amino acids. The chain's CDR3 is CASSQDLTGPYEQYF. The DNA of the CDR3 is TGCGCCAGCAGCCAAGACCTCACAGGGCCCTACGAGCAGTACTTC.

V usage is TRBV6-4 and J usage is TRBJ1-2, with 11 bases matching TRBD1. The CDR3 length is 14 residues. Germline V gives CDR1 MRHNA, CDR2 SNTAGT. J lost 8 bases, V lost 6 bases, and 8 bases had no gene match. As DNA, the CDR3 is TGTGCCAGCAGGGCCCCCGGGACAGGGGGAGGCTACACCTTC. This gives the protein CASRAPGTGGGYTF.

This chain uses TRBV13 with TRBJ2-7; 8 bases agree with TRBD1. Germline V gene sequence: CDR1 PRHDT, CDR2 FYEKMQ (reference sequence). CDR3 size: 13 residues. The V gene end was trimmed by 5 bases and the J gene end by 2 bases; junction bases not matched to a gene: 2. CDR3 bases: TGTGCCAGCAGCCAGGGGGCAACCTACGAGCAGTACTTC. It translates to CASSQGATYEQYF.

This clone has more than one count but fewer than ten. V and J are TRBV4-3 and TRBJ2-7; 8 bases line up with TRBD2. The CDR3 is made up of 13 amino acids. Losses at the gene ends were 4 bases for V and 6 bases for J; bases not matched to a gene: 5. From germline, CDR1 is LGHNA and CDR2 YSLEER. CDR3 amino acids: CASSPGLEGEQYF. CDR3 DNA: TGCGCCAGCAGCCCGGGACTAGAAGGCGAGCAGTACTTC.

V and J are TRBV27 and TRBJ2-2; 10 nucleotides match TRBD1. The CDR3 covers 15 residues. Unmatched junction bases numbered 4, after V lost 4 bases and J lost 5 bases. Germline-derived CDR1 and CDR2 are MNHEY and SMNVEV (reference sequence). The CDR3 loop is CASSWDRGGTGELFF. Written as DNA, the CDR3 is TGTGCCAGCAGTTGGGACAGGGGTGGGACCGGGGAGCTGTTTTTT.

The chain joins TRBV29-1 to TRBJ1-1; 8 nucleotides match TRBD1. After removal of 7 bases from V and 10 bases from J, the junction contained 14 bases not matched to a gene. Looked up from germline, CDR1 is SQVTM and CDR2 is ANQGSEA. CDR3 length equals 13 residues. The CDR3 region is CSALTGDPSGAFF. CDR3 DNA sequence: TGCAGCGCCCTGACAGGGGACCCCTCGGGAGCTTTCTTT.

Of note for this clone: A read error may produce the germline difference seen at one junction end. This chain links TRBV7-9 with TRBJ2-2, with 9 bases fitting TRBD2. Per germline, CDR1 SEHNR and CDR2 FQNEAQ (reference sequence). The CDR3 is 16 amino acids. The CDR3 region is CSSSKGLAGGTGELFF. Written as DNA, the CDR3 is TGTTCCAGCAGCAAGGGACTAGCCGGAGGCACCGGGGAGCTGTTTTTT.

Turning to this clone: Other DNA variants within this sample encode the same CDR3. The chain uses TRBV5-4 and TRBJ2-7, with D perhaps TRBD1 (7 bases). The CDR3 runs 14 residues. Germline loops: CDR1 SGHNT, CDR2 YYREEE (reference sequence). V gave up 2 bases and J gave up 6 bases, with 15 bases separating them. The CDR3 here is CASSLGQGGSEQYF. The DNA for the CDR3 is TGTGCCAGCAGCTTAGGGCAGGGGGGCAGCGAGCAGTACTTC.

The chain has TRBV9 and TRBJ2-3, with 8 bases identical to TRBD1. The V gene end was trimmed by 3 bases and the J gene end by 2 bases; junction bases not matched to a gene: 5. Germline CDR1 and CDR2: SGDLS and YYNGEE. The CDR3 covers 15 residues. The CDR3 region has the DNA TGTGCCAGCAGCGAATTGGACAGGGCCACAGATACGCAGTATTTT. Translated: CASSELDRATDTQYF. The variable domain in full, with the rest retrieved from reference TRBV9 and TRBJ2-3, is DSGVTQTPKHLITATGQRVTLRCSPRSGDLSVYWYQQSLDQGLQFLIQYYNGEERAKGNILERFSAQQFPDLHSELNLSSLELGDSALYFCASSELDRATDTQYFGPGTRLTVL.

The CDR3 region is CASSLDRGETQYF. The CDR3 region has the DNA TGTGCCAGCAGCTTAGACAGGGGTGAGACCCAGTACTTC. This chain joins TRBV7-9 and TRBJ2-5; 7 positions match TRBD1. The CDR3 contains 13 residues. V trimming: 1 base; J trimming: 5 bases; junction bases outside the gene matches: 1. From germline, CDR1 is SEHNR and CDR2 FQNEAQ (reference sequence).

This rearrangement joins TRBV4-1 to TRBJ2-3; 9 bases agree with TRBD1. In germline, CDR1 is MGHRA, CDR2 YSYEKL. The CDR3 loop spans 18 amino acids. V lost 0 bases and J lost 4; bases outside the gene matches: 11. The chain's CDR3 is CASSQEGRGTGLPDTQYF. CDR3 DNA: TGCGCCAGCAGCCAAGAAGGTCGCGGGACAGGGCTGCCAGATACGCAGTATTTT.

The V gene is TRBV6-1, the J gene TRBJ2-1; D gene ambiguous. From germline, CDR1 is MNHNS and CDR2 SASEGT. Trimming cost V 1 base and J 0 bases, with 7 bases left between them. The CDR3 is 15 amino acids. This chain's CDR3 is CASSEEVSSYNEQFF. The CDR3, as DNA: TGTGCCAGCAGTGAAGAAGTGAGCTCCTACAATGAGCAGTTCTTC.

V and J are TRBV6-6 and TRBJ2-4; D perhaps matches TRBD2 (5 bases). The CDR3 is 12 residues long. Trimming took 6 bases from V and 6 from J, leaving 9 bases between them. Germline CDR1 is MNHNY and CDR2 is SVGAGI (reference sequence). CDR3 loop: CASSSGPNIQYF. As DNA, the CDR3 is TGTGCCAGCAGCAGCGGCCCAAACATTCAGTACTTC.

The CDR3 sequence: CASSRTGELEAFF. In DNA form, the CDR3 reads TGTGCCAGCAGTAGGACAGGGGAACTTGAAGCTTTCTTT. The rearrangement links TRBV28 to TRBJ1-1; 9 bases align to TRBD1. Germline loops: CDR1 MDHEN, CDR2 SYDVKM. V was pared by 5 bases and J by 7 bases, with 5 bases of the junction left unmatched. The CDR3 spans 13 residues. The complete variable domain, with remaining parts taken from reference TRBV28 and TRBJ1-1, reads DVKVTQSSRYLVKRTGEKVFLECVQDMDHENMFWYRQDPGLGLRLIYFSYDVKMKEKGDIPEGYSVSREKKERFSLILESASTNQTSMYLCASSRTGELEAFFGQGTRLTVV.

V usage is TRBV11-3 and J usage is TRBJ2-3; 9 bases fit TRBD1. V dropped 5 bases and J dropped 6; count of bases not matched to a gene: 6. CDR1 is SGHNT, CDR2 YENEEA, per germline. The CDR3 is 14 amino acids. The CDR3 is CASSAGQGRDTQYF. In nucleotides, the CDR3 is TGTGCCAGCAGCGCAGGACAGGGGAGGGATACGCAGTATTTT. The full variable domain, its missing parts supplied by reference TRBV11-3 and TRBJ2-3, is EAGVVQSPRYKIIEKKQPVAFWCNPISGHNTLYWYLQNLGQGPELLIRYENEEAVDDSQLPKDRFSAERLKGVDSTLKIQPAELGDSAVYLCASSAGQGRDTQYFGPGTRLTVL.

CDR3 nucleotide sequence: TGTGCCTGGAGGAGGAGGACTCTGGGCACAGATACGCAGTATTTT. Translated, it gives CAWRRRTLGTDTQYF. The rearrangement links TRBV30 to TRBJ2-3; TRBD2 is a possible D gene (5 bases). The CDR3 has 15 residues. Trimming removed 3 bases at V and 1 base at J, with 14 bases between. The germline gives CDR1 GTSNPN, CDR2 SVGIG (reference sequence).

The J gene is TRBJ1-2, the V gene TRBV27, with 7 bases matching TRBD1. Trimming at V came to 3 bases and at J to 8 bases, leaving 9 bases not matched to a gene. This CDR3 has 14 residues. The germline V gene has CDR1 MNHEY and CDR2 SMNVEV (reference sequence). The chain's CDR3 is CASSFSGRGQGYTF. The CDR3 nucleotides read TGTGCCAGCAGTTTCTCCGGGAGGGGGCAAGGCTACACCTTC.

V and J are TRBV6-6 and TRBJ2-7; 7 nucleotides agree with TRBD1. The CDR3 covers 15 residues. The V segment lost 6 bases and the J segment 5 bases; nucleotides outside the gene matches: 13. CDR1 is MNHNY, CDR2 SVGAGI, per germline (reference sequence). The CDR3 region has the DNA TGTGCCAGCAGCCTAACGGGACAGAGGGACCACGAGCAGTACTTC. Translation: CASSLTGQRDHEQYF.

The chain carries TRBV5-1 and TRBJ2-3, with D perhaps TRBD2 (5 bases). With 3 bases removed from V and 2 bases from J, the gap between germline ends came to 7 bases. This CDR3 contains 13 residues. Germline CDR1 is SGHRS and CDR2 is YFSETQ. CDR3 sequence: CASSWEFTDTQYF. The CDR3 coding sequence is TGCGCCAGCAGCTGGGAGTTCACAGATACGCAGTATTTT.

In DNA form, the CDR3 reads TGTGCCAGCAGCTATGGAGGGGGCCAGCCCCAGCATTTT. Translation: CASSYGGGQPQHF. V is TRBV9 and J is TRBJ1-5, with 7 nucleotides matching TRBD1. The CDR3 spans 13 residues. CDR1 and CDR2 (germline): SGDLS, YYNGEE. V lost 4 bases, J lost 7 bases, and 5 bases stayed unmatched.

This clone has a handful of counts. V is TRBV5-5 and J is TRBJ1-2, with D unresolved. Germline CDR1 SGHKS, CDR2 YYEKEE (reference sequence). CDR3 size: 18 residues. Trimming took off 0 bases at V and 2 bases at J, with 20 bases between the two ends. The CDR3 DNA follows: TGTGCCAGCAGCTTGGAGCTTGGGTTCAGGCGCTCGAACTATGGCTACACCTTC. Protein product: CASSLELGFRRSNYGYTF.

The rearrangement joins TRBV30 to TRBJ2-5; 8 positions agree with TRBD1. The CDR3 runs 16 residues. Germline V gene lookup returns CDR1 GTSNPN and CDR2 SVGIG (reference sequence). V gave up 2 bases and J gave up 3 bases; unmatched junction bases: 11. This chain's CDR3 is CAWSRGPDRGKETQYF. CDR3 sequence (DNA): TGTGCCTGGAGTCGGGGGCCAGACAGGGGAAAAGAGACCCAGTACTTC. The full variable domain, rest sourced from reference TRBV30 and TRBJ2-5, is SQTIHQWPATLVQPVGSPLSLECTVEGTSNPNLYWYRQAAGRGLQLLFYSVGIGQISSEVPQNLSASRPQDRQFILSSKKLLLSDSGFYLCAWSRGPDRGKETQYFGPGTRLLVL.